This T cell receptor beta chain was retrieved from a study of cytomegalovirus exposure and HLA in healthy donors. Study-level points and caveats: Equally common other TCR beta chains were less clonally expanded than HLA-associated ones, a later analysis found. CMV antigen specificity of a few CMV-associated chains was confirmed in vitro. The productive fraction for most TCR beta V segments was about 90% or about 30% in an earlier analysis.

Note on this clone: The antigen is not known.

Germline V gives CDR1 LNHDA, CDR2 SQIVND (reference sequence). CDR3 length equals 14 residues. Trimming removed 9 bases from V and 3 bases from J, with 17 bases in between. Donors were nominally healthy when sampled, though unrecorded immune exposures were likely. PCR was performed using 60 Vbeta and 13 Jbeta primers. The assay was immunoSEQ multiplex PCR, and TCRdb's table has in-frame clones only and misses some. Reported are about 120,000 clones; the ten largest clones contain around 3.6%. This receptor was identified in a man between 18 and 35 years old in good health and CMV-seronegative. The V call is TRBV19, the J call TRBJ1-2; D ambiguous. The sample was PBMCs. CDR3 loop: CASHKVDSYYGYTF. The CDR3, as DNA: TGTGCCAGCCACAAGGTGGACTCCTACTATGGCTACACCTTC.